Shown below are 26 T cell receptor beta chains from a single sample sequenced in a study of T cell responses to AZD1222 COVID-19 vaccine. Here immunoSEQ multiplex PCR was the method, and the copy in TCRdb shows in-frame clones only, minus some. The sample lists over 140,000 clones; 80% to 95% were seen once. The sequenced sample was peripheral blood, obtained 28 days after the second AZD1222 dose. The source is an adult who received the AZD1222 COVID-19 vaccine.

The chain links TRBV6-5 to TRBJ1-2, with D uncertain. Trimming pared 10 bases from V and 0 bases from J, leaving 9 bases between. The CDR3 length is 12 residues. Per germline, CDR1 MNHEY and CDR2 SVGAGI. The CDR3 sequence: CATGGPNYGYTF. The DNA for the CDR3 is TGTGCCACCGGAGGACCTAACTATGGCTACACCTTC.

V gene TRBV27 combines with J gene TRBJ1-6; no firm D call. This CDR3 contains 12 residues. V was clipped by 5 bases and J by 9 bases, with 8 bases between them. CDR1 and CDR2 (germline): MNHEY, SMNVEV (reference sequence). The CDR3 loop reads CASSNAVSPLHF. The CDR3 DNA is TGTGCCAGCAGTAATGCGGTTTCACCCCTCCACTTT.

J is TRBJ1-1 and V is TRBV19; D might be TRBD1 (6 bases). Per germline, CDR1 LNHDA and CDR2 SQIVND (reference sequence). The CDR3 consists of 15 residues. V dropped 7 bases and J dropped 0 bases, with 15 bases sitting between them. CDR3 in amino acids: CASTHRQVLNTEAFF. The CDR3 DNA is TGTGCCAGTACTCACCGACAGGTTCTGAACACTGAAGCTTTCTTT.

This chain joins TRBV3-1 (or the pseudogene TRBV3-2) and TRBJ1-2; D call uncertain. The V and J ends lost 2 bases and 3 bases respectively, with 10 bases between them. There are 14 residues in the CDR3. CDR1 LGHDT and CDR2 YNNKEL come from the germline V gene (reference sequence). The CDR3 DNA reads as TGTGCCAGCAGCCAACCAGGTATAGACTATGGCTACACCTTC. Protein: CASSQPGIDYGYTF.

This clone was detected only once. The chain joins TRBV24-1 to TRBJ2-7; D is unclear. CDR3 length: 12 residues. CDR1 is KGHDR, CDR2 SFDVKD, per germline. The ends were cut back, 4 bases at V and 4 bases at J, with 7 bases in the middle. CDR3 nucleotide sequence: TGTGCCACCAGTGACCCTGGTTACGAGCAGTACTTC. Amino acid sequence: CATSDPGYEQYF.

J is TRBJ2-7 and V is TRBV25-1; TRBD1 agrees at 8 bases. The CDR3 contains 13 residues. Trimming cost V 8 bases and J 5 bases; bases outside gene matches: 8. Germline V gene lookup returns CDR1 MGHDK and CDR2 SYGVNS. DNA for the CDR3: TGTGCCAGCGGCGGACAGGGTAACGACGAGCAGTACTTC. Translating gives CASGGQGNDEQYF.

V usage is TRBV29-1 and J usage is TRBJ1-2, with 7 bases identical to TRBD1. The CDR3 totals 13 residues. J was trimmed by 2 bases and V by 6 bases; bases with no gene match: 6. Germline CDR1 is SQVTM and CDR2 is ANQGSEA. In DNA, the CDR3 is TGCAGCGTGGCGGGACAGCCCAACTATGGCTACACCTTC. It is translated as CSVAGQPNYGYTF.

The chain combines TRBV27 with TRBJ1-1; D is ambiguous. The germline CDR1 and CDR2 sequences are MNHEY and SMNVEV (reference sequence). The CDR3 is made up of 13 amino acids. V dropped 3 bases and J dropped 1 base, with 6 bases sitting between them. CDR3 in amino acids: CASSFSRNTEAFF. The CDR3 coding sequence is TGTGCCAGCAGTTTTTCCAGGAACACTGAAGCTTTCTTT.

V is TRBV5-5 and J is TRBJ1-1, with 11 bases that match TRBD1. Germline V gene sequence: CDR1 SGHKS, CDR2 YYEKEE (reference sequence). The CDR3 totals 14 residues. Trimming took 5 bases from V and 4 from J; bases not matched to a gene: 4. Here the CDR3 reads CASRRGTGGTEAFF. The CDR3 DNA reads TGTGCCAGCAGAAGGGGGACAGGGGGCACTGAAGCTTTCTTT.

In this sample, this clone turned up once. V gene TRBV24-1 combines with J gene TRBJ2-3; 9 bases match TRBD2. There are 16 residues in the CDR3. The ends lost 3 bases at V and 4 bases at J; junction bases unmatched: 7. CDR1 and CDR2 from the germline V gene are KGHDR and SFDVKD. The CDR3 sequence is CATSDPREGSPDTQYF. The CDR3 DNA reads TGTGCCACCAGTGATCCGCGGGAGGGGAGCCCAGATACGCAGTATTTT.

This chain links TRBV25-1 with TRBJ1-4, with 9 bases lining up with TRBD1. CDR1 is MGHDK and CDR2 is SYGVNS in the germline V gene. This CDR3 has 15 amino acids. Germline trimming cut 6 bases from V and 5 bases from J; bases unmatched to any gene: 7. The CDR3 reads CASRFRDRANEKLFF. For the CDR3, the DNA is TGTGCCAGCAGATTCCGGGACAGGGCCAATGAAAAACTGTTTTTT.

The chain has TRBV10-2 and TRBJ2-2; 7 bases line up with TRBD2. The trim removed 3 bases at V and 8 bases at J, leaving 12 bases unmatched. The CDR3 has 16 amino acids. CDR1 is WSHSY and CDR2 is SAAADI in the germline V gene. The DNA for the CDR3 is TGCGCCAGCAGTGAAGTAAGGTGGACTAGGAAGGGGGAGCTGTTTTTT. Its protein is CASSEVRWTRKGELFF.

The V gene is TRBV10-3, the J gene TRBJ2-3, with D perhaps TRBD1 or TRBD2 (5 bases each). The V end lost 10 bases, the J end lost 0 bases, and 20 bases lay between the germline ends. The CDR3 has 16 amino acids. Per the germline V gene, CDR1 is ENHRY and CDR2 is SYGVKD. The CDR3 DNA follows: TGTGCCACCGGACTCATCCAGGGTACTAGCACAGATACGCAGTATTTT. Translating gives CATGLIQGTSTDTQYF.

V and J are TRBV28 and TRBJ2-1; 7 positions match TRBD2. This CDR3 is 16 amino acids long. Germline CDR1 and CDR2: MDHEN and SYDVKM. With V trimmed by 4 bases and J by 4 bases, 10 bases remained unmatched. This chain's CDR3 is CASSSSGARTYNEQFF. The CDR3 DNA sequence: TGTGCCAGCAGTTCAAGCGGGGCAAGGACTTACAATGAGCAGTTCTTC.

The chain links TRBV2 to TRBJ2-2; 10 bases are shared with TRBD2. Per germline, CDR1 SNHLY and CDR2 FYNNEI. The CDR3 totals 17 residues. V lost 2 bases to trimming and J lost 0 bases; unmatched junction nucleotides: 3. The CDR3 DNA reads TGTGCCAGCAGTGAAAGTCTAGCGGGAGCGAACACCGGGGAGCTGTTTTTT. Translated: CASSESLAGANTGELFF.

V gene TRBV5-1 combines with J gene TRBJ1-4; the D gene is possibly TRBD1 (5 bases). From germline, CDR1 is SGHRS and CDR2 YFSETQ. This CDR3 is built from 15 residues. Deletions cut 0 bases from V and 1 base from J, with 7 bases between. DNA for the CDR3: TGCGCCAGCAGCTTGGCAGGGTTAACTAATGAAAAACTGTTTTTT. Its translation: CASSLAGLTNEKLFF.

The rearrangement uses TRBV20-1 and TRBJ2-7; TRBD2 aligns across 9 bases. Germline V gives CDR1 DFQATT, CDR2 SNEGSKA (reference sequence). V shed 3 bases and J 5 bases; nucleotides not matched to a gene: 8. This CDR3 has 14 residues. CDR3 region: CSASSGLANHEQYF. CDR3 coding DNA: TGCAGTGCTAGTTCGGGACTAGCAAACCACGAGCAGTACTTC.

The chain links TRBV6-6 to TRBJ2-5; possible D gene TRBD2, 6 bases. This CDR3 is 15 amino acids long. CDR1 MNHNY and CDR2 SVGAGI come from the germline V gene (reference sequence). The ends were cut back, 5 bases at V and 3 bases at J, with 16 bases in the middle. DNA for the CDR3: TGTGCCAGCAGTGGCGGAGGGAGCGGAGAAGAGACCCAGTACTTC. It translates to CASSGGGSGEETQYF.

V is TRBV27 and J is TRBJ1-1; D may be TRBD1 (6 bases). Deletions cut 5 bases from V and 4 bases from J, with 14 bases between. CDR1 is MNHEY and CDR2 is SMNVEV in the germline V gene (reference sequence). The CDR3 is 14 residues long. Here the CDR3 DNA reads TGTGCCAGCAGTCAACAGGGCTCTGGCACTGAAGCTTTCTTT. Translated, it gives CASSQQGSGTEAFF.

This chain links TRBV3-1 (or the pseudogene TRBV3-2) with TRBJ2-7, with D possibly matching TRBD1 (6 bases). Looked up from germline, CDR1 is LGHDT and CDR2 is YNNKEL (reference sequence). The CDR3 has 12 residues. V was trimmed by 5 bases and J by 5 bases, leaving 10 bases between them. As DNA, the CDR3 is TGTGCCAGCAGCTACAGGGTACACGAGCAGTACTTC. This gives the protein CASSYRVHEQYF.

The chain couples TRBV11-2 to TRBJ1-3; D is possibly TRBD1 (5 bases). Germline V lookup: CDR1 SGHAT, CDR2 FQNNGV. The CDR3 covers 14 residues. V lost 5 bases to trimming and J lost 3 bases, with 11 bases between them. CDR3 sequence reads: CASSPGTGGNTIYF. CDR3 DNA sequence: TGTGCCAGCAGCCCCGGGACCGGTGGAAACACCATATATTTT.

The chain combines TRBV7-2 with TRBJ1-2; a weak D match, TRBD1 (5 bases). This CDR3 spans 15 amino acids. The germline V gene has CDR1 SGHTA and CDR2 FQGNSA. V gave up 1 base and J gave up 2 bases, with 11 bases separating them. CDR3 coding DNA: TGTGCCAGCAGCTTAGACGGGGCGTTAAACTATGGCTACACCTTC. Amino acid sequence: CASSLDGALNYGYTF.

The chain carries TRBV27 and TRBJ1-6; 9 bases are a match to TRBD1. Germline V lookup: CDR1 MNHEY, CDR2 SMNVEV (reference sequence). The CDR3 loop spans 15 amino acids. J lost 8 bases, V lost 3 bases, and 5 bases had no gene match. The CDR3 nucleotides are TGTGCCAGCAGTTTTGGGACAGGGAGGGATTCACCCCTCCACTTT. Its translation: CASSFGTGRDSPLHF.

The rearrangement joins TRBV3-1 (or the pseudogene TRBV3-2) to TRBJ1-3; 9 positions agree with TRBD1. Trimming at V came to 4 bases and at J to 2 bases, leaving 6 bases not matched to a gene. There are 16 residues in the CDR3. Germline CDR1 is LGHDT and CDR2 is YNNKEL (reference sequence). In DNA, the CDR3 is TGTGCCAGCAGCCCCTTGGGACAGGGAACTGGAAACACCATATATTTT. This codes for CASSPLGQGTGNTIYF.

This clone was seen only once. This chain connects TRBV4-1 to TRBJ2-3, with 14 bases that match TRBD2. The CDR3 covers 16 residues. V was pared by 4 bases and J by 5 bases, with 5 bases of the junction left unmatched. Germline V gene data show CDR1 as MGHRA and CDR2 as YSYEKL. In DNA, the CDR3 is TGCGCCAGCAGCCTGACTAGCGGGAGGGCGTTAGATACGCAGTATTTT. Translating it yields CASSLTSGRALDTQYF.

The J gene is TRBJ2-7, the V gene TRBV27; TRBD1 might be the D (6 bases). The CDR3 has 14 amino acids. The germline CDR1 and CDR2 sequences are MNHEY and SMNVEV (reference sequence). Trimming shortened V by 4 bases and J by 0 bases, and 10 bases separated the two germline ends. CDR3 residues: CASSWGRDSYEQYF. The CDR3, as DNA: TGTGCCAGCAGTTGGGGGCGAGACTCCTACGAGCAGTACTTC.